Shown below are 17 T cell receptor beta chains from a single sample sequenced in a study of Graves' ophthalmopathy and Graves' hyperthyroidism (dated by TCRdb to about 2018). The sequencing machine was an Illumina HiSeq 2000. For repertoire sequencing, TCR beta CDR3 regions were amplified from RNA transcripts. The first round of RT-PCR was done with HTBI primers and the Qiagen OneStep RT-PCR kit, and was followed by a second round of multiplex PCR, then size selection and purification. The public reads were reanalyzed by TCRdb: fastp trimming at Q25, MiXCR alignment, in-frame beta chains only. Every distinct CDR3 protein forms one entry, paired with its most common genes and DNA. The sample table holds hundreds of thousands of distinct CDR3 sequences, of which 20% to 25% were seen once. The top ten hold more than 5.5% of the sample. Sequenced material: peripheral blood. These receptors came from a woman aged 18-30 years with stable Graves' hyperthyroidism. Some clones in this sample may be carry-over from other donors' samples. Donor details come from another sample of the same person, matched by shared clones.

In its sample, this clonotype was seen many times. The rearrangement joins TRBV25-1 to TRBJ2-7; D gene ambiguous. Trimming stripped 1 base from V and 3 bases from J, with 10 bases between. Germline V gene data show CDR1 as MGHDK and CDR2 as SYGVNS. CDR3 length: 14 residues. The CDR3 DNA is TGTGCCAGCAGTGAATTTAGCAAGCTCTACGAGCAGTACTTC. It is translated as CASSEFSKLYEQYF.

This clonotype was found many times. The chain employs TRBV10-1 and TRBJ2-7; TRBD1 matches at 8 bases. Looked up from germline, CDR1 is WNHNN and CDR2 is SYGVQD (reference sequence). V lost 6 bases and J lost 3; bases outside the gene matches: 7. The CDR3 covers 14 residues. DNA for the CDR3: TGCGCCAGCAGCGGGGACAGGAGAAGCTACGAGCAGTACTTC. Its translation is CASSGDRRSYEQYF.

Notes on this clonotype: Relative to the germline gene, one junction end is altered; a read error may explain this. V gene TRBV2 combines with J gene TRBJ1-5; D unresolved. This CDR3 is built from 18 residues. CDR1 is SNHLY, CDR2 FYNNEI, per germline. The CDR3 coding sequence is TGTGTCAGCAGTCTTGACTGGGCAGGAGAATATAGCAATCAGCCCCAGCATTTT. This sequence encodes CVSSLDWAGEYSNQPQHF.

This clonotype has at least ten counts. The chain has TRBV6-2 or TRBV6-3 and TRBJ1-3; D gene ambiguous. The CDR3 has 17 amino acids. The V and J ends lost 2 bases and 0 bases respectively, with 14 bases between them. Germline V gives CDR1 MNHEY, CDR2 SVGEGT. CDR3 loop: CASSYTDRAYSGNTIYF. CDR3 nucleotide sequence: TGTGCCAGCAGTTACACCGATCGGGCCTACTCTGGAAACACCATATATTTT.

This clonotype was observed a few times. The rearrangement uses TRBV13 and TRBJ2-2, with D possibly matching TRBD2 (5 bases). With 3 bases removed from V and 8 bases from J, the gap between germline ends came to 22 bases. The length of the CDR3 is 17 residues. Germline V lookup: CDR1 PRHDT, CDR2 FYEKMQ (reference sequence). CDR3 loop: CASSLRVSRKKPGELFF. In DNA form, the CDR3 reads TGTGCCAGCAGCTTGAGGGTTAGCCGAAAAAAGCCTGGGGAGCTGTTTTTT.

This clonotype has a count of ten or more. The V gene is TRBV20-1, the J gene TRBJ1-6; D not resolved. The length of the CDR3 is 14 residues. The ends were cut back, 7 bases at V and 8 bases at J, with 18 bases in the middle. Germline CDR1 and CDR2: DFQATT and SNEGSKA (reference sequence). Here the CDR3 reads CSELGPGFDSPLHF. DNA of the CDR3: TGCAGTGAGCTAGGTCCGGGCTTCGATTCACCCCTCCACTTT.

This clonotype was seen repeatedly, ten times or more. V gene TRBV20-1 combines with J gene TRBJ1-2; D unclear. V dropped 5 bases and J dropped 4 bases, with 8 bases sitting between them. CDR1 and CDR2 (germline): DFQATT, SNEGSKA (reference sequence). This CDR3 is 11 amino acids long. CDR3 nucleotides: TGCAGTGCTCAAGATGGCTATGGCTACACCTTC. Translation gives CSAQDGYGYTF.

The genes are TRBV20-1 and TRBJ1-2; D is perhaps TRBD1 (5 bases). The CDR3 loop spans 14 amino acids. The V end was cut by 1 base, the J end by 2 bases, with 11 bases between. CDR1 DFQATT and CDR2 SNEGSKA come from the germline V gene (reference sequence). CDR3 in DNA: TGCAGTGCTAGAGCCGGGACGGTAAACTATGGCTACACCTTC. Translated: CSARAGTVNYGYTF.

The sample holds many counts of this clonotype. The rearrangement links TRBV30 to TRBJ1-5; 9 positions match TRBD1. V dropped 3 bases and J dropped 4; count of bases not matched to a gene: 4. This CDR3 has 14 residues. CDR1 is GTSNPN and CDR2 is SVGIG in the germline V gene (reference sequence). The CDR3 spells CAWRQGAANQPQHF. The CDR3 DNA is TGTGCCTGGAGACAGGGGGCGGCGAATCAGCCCCAGCATTTT.

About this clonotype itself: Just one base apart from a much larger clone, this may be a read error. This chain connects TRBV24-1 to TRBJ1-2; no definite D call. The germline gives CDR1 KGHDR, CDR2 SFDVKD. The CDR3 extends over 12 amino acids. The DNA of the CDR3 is TGTGCCACCAGTGATTTTGACTATGGCTACGCCTTC. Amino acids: CATSDFDYGYAF.

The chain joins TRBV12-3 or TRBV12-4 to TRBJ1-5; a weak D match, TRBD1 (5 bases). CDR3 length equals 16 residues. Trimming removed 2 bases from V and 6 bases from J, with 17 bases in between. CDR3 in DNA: TGTGCCAGCAGTTTATCGAGCCCGGGGGGTGTTCAGCCCCAGCATTTT. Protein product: CASSLSSPGGVQPQHF.

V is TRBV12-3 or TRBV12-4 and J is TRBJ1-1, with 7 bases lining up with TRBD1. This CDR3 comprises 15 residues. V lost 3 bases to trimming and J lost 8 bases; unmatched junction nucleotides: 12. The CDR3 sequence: CASSLRGRGVVEAFF. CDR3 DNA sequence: TGTGCCAGCAGTTTGAGAGGCAGGGGGGTAGTAGAAGCTTTCTTT.

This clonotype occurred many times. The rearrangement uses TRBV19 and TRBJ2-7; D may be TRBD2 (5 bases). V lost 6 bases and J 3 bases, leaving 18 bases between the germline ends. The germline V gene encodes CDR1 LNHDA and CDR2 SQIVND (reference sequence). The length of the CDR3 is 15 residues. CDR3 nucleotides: TGTGCCAGTAGCCGATCCCTGGACTCTTACTACGAGCAGTACTTC. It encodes CASSRSLDSYYEQYF. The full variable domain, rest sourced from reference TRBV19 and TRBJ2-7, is DGGITQSPKYLFRKEGQNVTLSCEQNLNHDAMYWYRQDPGQGLRLIYYSQIVNDFQKGDIAEGYSVSREKKESFPLTVTSAQKNPTAFYLCASSRSLDSYYEQYFGPGTRLTVT.

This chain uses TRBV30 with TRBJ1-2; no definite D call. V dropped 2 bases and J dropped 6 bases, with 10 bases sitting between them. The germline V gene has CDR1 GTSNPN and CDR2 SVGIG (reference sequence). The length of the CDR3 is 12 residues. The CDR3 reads CAWSPGRDGYTF. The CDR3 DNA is TGTGCCTGGAGTCCAGGACGGGATGGCTACACCTTC.

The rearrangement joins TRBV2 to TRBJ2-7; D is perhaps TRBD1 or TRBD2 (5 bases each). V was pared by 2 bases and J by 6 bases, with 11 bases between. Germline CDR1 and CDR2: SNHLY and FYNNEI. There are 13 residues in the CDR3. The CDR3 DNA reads TGTGCCAGCAGTGAACGGGGCCTAAGCGAGCAGTACTTC. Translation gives CASSERGLSEQYF.

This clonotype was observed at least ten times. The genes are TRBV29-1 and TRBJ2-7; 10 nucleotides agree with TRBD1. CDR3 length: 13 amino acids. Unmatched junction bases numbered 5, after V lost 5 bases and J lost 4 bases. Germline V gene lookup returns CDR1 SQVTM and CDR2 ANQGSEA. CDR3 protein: CSVIRQGAYEQYF. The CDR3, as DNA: TGCAGCGTTATTAGACAGGGGGCTTACGAGCAGTACTTC.

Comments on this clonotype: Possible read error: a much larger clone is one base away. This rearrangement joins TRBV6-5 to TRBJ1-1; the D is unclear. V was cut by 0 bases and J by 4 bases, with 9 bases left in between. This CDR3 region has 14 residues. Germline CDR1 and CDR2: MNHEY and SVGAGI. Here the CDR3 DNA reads TGTGCCAGCAGTTACTCGGCGGGTTGCACTGAAGCTTTCTTT. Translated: CASSYSAGCTEAFF.